A selection of T cell receptor beta chains follows, all from one sample in a study of T cells after posttransplantation cyclophosphamide. Here immunoSEQ multiplex PCR was the method, and the copy in TCRdb shows in-frame clones only, minus some. The sample shows 24,000 or so clones, none of them appearing just once. Sequenced: PBMCs. Source of these receptors: a woman aged 50 to 60 in good health, CMV-negative, and a related stem cell transplant donor. Both conserved end residues are trimmed from each CDR3.

v_call: TRBV2; cdr3_aa: ASSLGQLDGGYT
v_call: TRBV6-1; cdr3_aa: ASSYDRESGYT
v_call: TRBV6-6; cdr3_aa: ASSPLYEQY
v_call: TRBV28; cdr3_aa: ASSQPGYTSYEQY
v_call: TRBV6-1; cdr3_aa: ASRGRDRVVEAF
v_call: TRBV5-5; cdr3_aa: ASTTMGTGPDTQY
v_call: TRBV28; cdr3_aa: ASSLRVSYTEAF
v_call: TRBV7-2; cdr3_aa: ASSLRSEYNYGYT
v_call: TRBV27; cdr3_aa: ASSLVSIGQVHQPQH
v_call: TRBV15; cdr3_aa: ATSRGDRGGYEQY
v_call: TRBV30; cdr3_aa: AWSVRTGVTDTQY
v_call: TRBV6-5; cdr3_aa: ASRSTGGRRGYT
v_call: TRBV7-2; cdr3_aa: ASSLGFQGADGYT
v_call: TRBV27; cdr3_aa: ASSISQLAPTDTQY
v_call: TRBV7-3; cdr3_aa: ASSLIGGEQY
v_call: TRBV9; cdr3_aa: ASSVGGRGSEQY
v_call: TRBV5-5; cdr3_aa: ASSFNSDLVTEAF
v_call: TRBV19; cdr3_aa: ASSRDSYEQY
v_call: TRBV27; cdr3_aa: ASRNVYGSSYEQY
v_call: TRBV9; cdr3_aa: ASSVLPQGAQETQY
v_call: TRBV4-3; cdr3_aa: ASSQDPDSGYT
v_call: TRBV5-1; cdr3_aa: ASSRRLDPNAGEQY
v_call: TRBV10-3; cdr3_aa: AISESGTDYEKLF
v_call: TRBV10-3; cdr3_aa: AITPEQGKTTGNTIY
v_call: TRBV10-3; cdr3_aa: AISESQGADTQY
v_call: TRBV7-9; cdr3_aa: ASSLQDTTGGAEQY
v_call: TRBV4-1; cdr3_aa: ASSQAGLANYEQY
v_call: TRBV2; cdr3_aa: ASSENRDTNTQY
v_call: TRBV2; cdr3_aa: ASREVAGIKHEQF
v_call: TRBV5-5; cdr3_aa: ASILRDRGTEAF
v_call: TRBV30; cdr3_aa: AWNQPGAGGYNEQF
v_call: TRBV5-6; cdr3_aa: ASSLGATGVSGNTIY
v_call: TRBV2; cdr3_aa: ASSPNGGLPSSGNTIY